This T cell receptor (beta chain) came from a study of identical twins. The study's findings and limits: With beta out-of-frame sequences, excess sharing by twins was weaker.

In TCRdb, the 5' RACE reads were re-called with MiXCR into one record per CDR3 protein. The sample lists fewer than 650,000 distinct CDR3 sequences; under 8.5% were seen once. For this clonotype: Its antigen is unidentified.

From germline, CDR1 is SGDLS and CDR2 YYNGEE. CDR3 length: 15 residues. V was clipped by 0 bases and J by 6 bases; unmatched bases: 4. A further study also used this sample, focusing on yellow fever vaccine responses in identical twins.

Sequencing input: PBMCs. The chain employs TRBV9 and TRBJ2-1; 9 bases line up with TRBD1. The receptor comes from a woman between 18 and 29 years old in good health. This CDR3 is CASSVERGQGNEQFF. CDR3 nucleotide sequence: TGTGCCAGCAGCGTAGAAAGGGGACAGGGCAATGAGCAGTTCTTC.